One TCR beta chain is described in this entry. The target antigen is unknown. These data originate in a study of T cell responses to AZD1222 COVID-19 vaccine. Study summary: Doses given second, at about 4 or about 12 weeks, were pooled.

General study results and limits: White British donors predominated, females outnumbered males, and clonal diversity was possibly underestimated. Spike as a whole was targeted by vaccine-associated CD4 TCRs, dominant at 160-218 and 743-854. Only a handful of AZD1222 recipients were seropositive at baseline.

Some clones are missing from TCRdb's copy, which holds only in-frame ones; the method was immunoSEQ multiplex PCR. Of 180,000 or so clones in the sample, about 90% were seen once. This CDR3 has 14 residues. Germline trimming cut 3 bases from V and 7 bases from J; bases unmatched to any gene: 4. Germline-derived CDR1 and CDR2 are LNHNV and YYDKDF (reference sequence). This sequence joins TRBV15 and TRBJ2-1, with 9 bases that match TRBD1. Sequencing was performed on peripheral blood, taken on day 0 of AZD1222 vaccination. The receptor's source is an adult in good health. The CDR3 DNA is TGTGCCACCAGCAGCCTACAGGGGGCGAATGAGCAGTTCTTC. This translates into CATSSLQGANEQFF.